This T cell receptor (beta chain) was documented in a study of blood T cell repertoires in COVID-19. Using immunoSEQ multiplex PCR, the repertoire was profiled, and TCRdb retains in-frame clones only, with some absent. The repertoire has roughly 130,000 clones, approximately 84% of them found once; the top ten carry roughly 1.8%. The CDR3 is 13 residues long. After removal of 3 bases from V and 3 bases from J, the junction contained 1 base not matched to a gene. This sequence joins TRBV12-3 or TRBV12-4 and TRBJ2-5; 7 nucleotides agree with TRBD2. Sequences were obtained from peripheral blood. This TCR derives from a man between 65 and 79 years old with acute or convalescent COVID-19. DNA of the CDR3: TGTGCCAGCAGTTTGCGGGGGAAAGAGACCCAGTACTTC. This translates into CASSLRGKETQYF.